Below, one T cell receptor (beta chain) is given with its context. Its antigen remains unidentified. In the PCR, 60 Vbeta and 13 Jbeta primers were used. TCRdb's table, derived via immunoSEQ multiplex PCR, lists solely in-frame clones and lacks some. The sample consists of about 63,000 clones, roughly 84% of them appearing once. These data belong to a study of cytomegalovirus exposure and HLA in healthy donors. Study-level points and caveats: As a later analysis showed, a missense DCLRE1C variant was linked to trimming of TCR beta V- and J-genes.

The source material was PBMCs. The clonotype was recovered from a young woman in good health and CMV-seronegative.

CDR3 in DNA: TGTGCCAGCAGCTTAGCGGGAGGGAACACCGGGGAGCTGTTTTTT. Protein sequence: CASSLAGGNTGELFF. The chain couples TRBV7-9 to TRBJ2-2; D may be TRBD2 (6 bases). Trimming cost V 0 bases and J 1 base, with 6 bases left between them. The CDR3 spans 15 residues. CDR1 is SEHNR, CDR2 FQNEAQ, per germline (reference sequence).